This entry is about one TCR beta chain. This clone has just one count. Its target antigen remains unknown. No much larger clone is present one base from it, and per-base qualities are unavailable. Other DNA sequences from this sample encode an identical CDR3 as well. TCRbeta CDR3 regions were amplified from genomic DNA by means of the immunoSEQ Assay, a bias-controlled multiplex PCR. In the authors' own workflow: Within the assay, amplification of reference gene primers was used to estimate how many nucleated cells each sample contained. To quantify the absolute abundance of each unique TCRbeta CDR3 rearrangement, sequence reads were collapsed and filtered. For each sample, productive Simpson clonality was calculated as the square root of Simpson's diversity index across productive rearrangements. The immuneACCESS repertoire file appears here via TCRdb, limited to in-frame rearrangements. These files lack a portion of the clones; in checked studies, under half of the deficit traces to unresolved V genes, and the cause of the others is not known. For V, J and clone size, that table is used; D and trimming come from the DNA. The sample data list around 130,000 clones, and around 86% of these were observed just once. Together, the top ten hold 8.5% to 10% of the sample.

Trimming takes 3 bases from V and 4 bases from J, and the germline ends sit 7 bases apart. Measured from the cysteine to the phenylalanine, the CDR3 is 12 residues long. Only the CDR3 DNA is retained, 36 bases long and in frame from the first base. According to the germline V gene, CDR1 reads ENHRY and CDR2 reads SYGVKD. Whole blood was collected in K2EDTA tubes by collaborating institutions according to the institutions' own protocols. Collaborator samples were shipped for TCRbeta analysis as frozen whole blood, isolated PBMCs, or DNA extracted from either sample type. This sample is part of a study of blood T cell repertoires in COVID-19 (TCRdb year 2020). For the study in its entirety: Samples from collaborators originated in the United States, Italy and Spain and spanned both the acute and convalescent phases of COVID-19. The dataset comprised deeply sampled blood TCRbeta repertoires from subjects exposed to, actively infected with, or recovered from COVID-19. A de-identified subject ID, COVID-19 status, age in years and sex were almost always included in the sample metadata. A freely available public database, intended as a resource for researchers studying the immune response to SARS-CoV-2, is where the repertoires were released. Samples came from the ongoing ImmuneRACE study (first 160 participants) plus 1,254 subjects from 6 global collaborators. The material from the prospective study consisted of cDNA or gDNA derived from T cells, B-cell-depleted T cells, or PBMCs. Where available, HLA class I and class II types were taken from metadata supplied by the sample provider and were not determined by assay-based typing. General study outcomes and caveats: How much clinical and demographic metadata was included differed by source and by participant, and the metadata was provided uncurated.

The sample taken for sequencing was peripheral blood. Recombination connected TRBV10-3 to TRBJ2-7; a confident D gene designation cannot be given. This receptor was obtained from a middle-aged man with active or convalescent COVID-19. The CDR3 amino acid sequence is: CAISELAYEQYF. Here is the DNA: TGTGCCATCAGTGAACTCGCGTACGAGCAGTACTTC.